These 4 T cell receptor beta chains share one sample of origin, sequenced in a study of T cells in Graves' hyperthyroidism and ophthalmopathy. Amplification of TCR beta CDR3 regions was performed using RNA transcripts as template. HTBI primers were used for first-round RT-PCR of the TCR CDR3. In TCRdb, the multiplex PCR reads were re-called with MiXCR into one record per CDR3 protein. The sample records some 500,000 distinct CDR3 sequences, approximately 14% being singletons. Material: blood. All receptors come from a woman aged 18 to 35 with Graves' hyperthyroidism.

This clonotype was counted ten times or more. The chain joins TRBV7-2 to TRBJ2-1, with D unresolved. Per germline, CDR1 SGHTA and CDR2 FQGNSA. The CDR3 spans 17 residues. The V and J ends lost 4 bases and 9 bases respectively, with 25 bases between them. The CDR3 region has the DNA TGTGCCAGCAGCTCCCCCCGGGTTCGAGTGCGTACGGGTGAGCAGTTCTTC. Its protein product is CASSSPRVRVRTGEQFF.

This chain links TRBV19 with TRBJ2-1; a possible D gene is TRBD1 (5 bases). Trimming removed 5 bases from V and 7 bases from J, with 15 bases in between. CDR1 is LNHDA and CDR2 is SQIVND in the germline V gene (reference sequence). This CDR3 comprises 14 residues. The chain's CDR3 is CASSQKTSGNEQFF. CDR3 DNA sequence: TGTGCCAGTAGTCAAAAAACCTCAGGGAATGAGCAGTTCTTC.

This clonotype occurred a few times. The chain combines TRBV10-1 with TRBJ2-7, with TRBD1 identical over 7 bases. The trim removed 8 bases at V and 3 bases at J, leaving 10 bases unmatched. Germline loops: CDR1 WNHNN, CDR2 SYGVQD (reference sequence). The CDR3 sequence is 14 residues long. In DNA form, the CDR3 reads TGCGCCAGCCCCCGGGACAGTAAACTCTACGAGCAGTACGTC. It translates to CASPRDSKLYEQYV.

This chain links TRBV4-1 with TRBJ2-7; TRBD2 matches at 8 bases. The germline CDR1 and CDR2 sequences are MGHRA and YSYEKL. J lost 4 bases, V lost 4 bases, and 12 bases had no gene match. The CDR3 covers 16 residues. This chain's CDR3 is CASSPLSSGPPYEQYF. DNA of the CDR3: TGCGCCAGCAGCCCTTTATCTAGCGGGCCCCCTTACGAGCAGTACTTC.